A single sample is the source of the 2 T cell receptor beta chains below, sequenced in a study of blood T cell repertoires in COVID-19. Data came from immunoSEQ multiplex PCR; TCRdb stores just in-frame clones and leaves some out. Of about 230,000 clones in the sample, approximately 80% are singletons; the top ten hold approximately 1.3%. The sample was peripheral blood. The receptors here all came from a woman aged 40 to 49 who had recovered from COVID-19.

The chain recombines TRBV7-8 with TRBJ1-5; D not certain. Germline CDR1 and CDR2: SGHVS and FQNEAQ. This CDR3 is 14 amino acids long. V dropped 2 bases and J dropped 6 bases, with 11 bases sitting between them. Written as DNA, the CDR3 is TGTGCCAGCAGCTTAACCCCAGGCCGTCAGCCCCAGCATTTT. This translates into CASSLTPGRQPQHF. Full variable domain (remainder filled in from reference TRBV7-8 and TRBJ1-5): GAGVSQSPRYKVAKRGQDVALRCDPISGHVSLFWYQQALGQGPEFLTYFQNEAQLDKSGLPSDRFFAERPEGSVSTLKIQRTQQEDSAVYLCASSLTPGRQPQHFGDGTRLSIL.

The chain employs TRBV3-1 (or the pseudogene TRBV3-2) and TRBJ1-5; no firm D call. Germline CDR1 is LGHDT and CDR2 is YNNKEL (reference sequence). The CDR3 contains 16 residues. V was cut by 0 bases and J by 4 bases, with 13 bases left in between. CDR3 loop: CASSQDLPGRNQPQHF. The CDR3 DNA sequence: TGTGCCAGCAGCCAAGATCTACCGGGTCGGAATCAGCCCCAGCATTTT.